The T cell receptor beta chain under discussion was sequenced for a study of control samples from healthy donors and cancer patients. The length of the CDR3 is 10 residues. V dropped 8 bases and J dropped 8 bases, with 12 bases sitting between them. CDR1 DFQATT and CDR2 SNEGSKA come from the germline V gene (reference sequence). Method: immunoSEQ multiplex PCR; TCRdb's copy keeps in-frame clones and lacks some. The data show about 140,000 clones, around 94% seen once. The specimen sequenced was blood. The chain uses TRBV20-1 and TRBJ1-2, with D uncertain. The sequence was obtained from a man aged 40-49 years in good health. CDR3 sequence: CSPNERGYTF. CDR3 DNA: TGCAGTCCGAATGAGAGGGGCTACACCTTC.